This T cell receptor beta chain was identified in a study of shared clonotypes between healthy human individuals (dated by TCRdb to about 2020). Concerning the study at large: The cohort comprised two women and three men aged 18 to 49 years. For each donor, CD4 naive and CD4 memory were each given three plates, CD8 naive was given two plates, and CD8 memory was given one plate. To estimate repertoire size and how much clonotype sharing occurs between individuals, the study deeply sequenced the blood TCR repertoires of a handful of healthy adults. Different laboratories and diverse techniques were used to prepare libraries and sequence TCR repertoires, to increase sequencing depth and limit assay-specific biases. Between about 0.85 and 9.5 billion PBMCs per donor were obtained by leukapheresis. General conclusions and limits of the study: Pairwise subsampling led to the expectation that sequencing depth would affect the degree of clonotype sharing among donors. Compared with non-shared clonotypes, the clonotypes found in all four sorted-subset donors had higher generation probabilities. Only blood was sampled, and tissue TCR repertoires likely differ from those in blood. The genetic and exposure-history diversity represented was limited by the small number of donors. Across a handful of donors, approximately 4.6% of naive CD4, 3% to 3.5% of naive CD8, 2.3% of memory CD4, and approximately 0.4% of memory CD8 clonotypes were shared. Even with the large sequencing depth, rarefaction of the sorted-subset datasets indicated that sequencing was incomplete. Naive subsets generally had larger estimated clonotype richness than memory subsets did.

Using the deep immunoSEQ assay, multiplex PCR amplified TCR CDR3 regions from genomic DNA. For each cell subset, the extracted genomic DNA was distributed evenly across all wells of several immunoSEQ 96-well plates, and each plate served as one replicate. For sorted subsets, approximately 190 ng genomic DNA, equal to 25,000 to 35,000 T cell genomes, was loaded into each replicate PCR. The purified libraries were quantified using a Qubit 3.0 fluorometer, sized with a Bioanalyzer 2100, and then quantified again using the KAPA Library Quantification kit. Each immunoSEQ 96-well plate was sequenced on its own single-read 150-cycle Illumina NextSeq 550 flow cell. In the source study's methods: Because the immunoSEQ output held only junctional sequences and lacked quality scores, the filtering could not match the filtering applied to full-length reads. Sequences were annotated with PyIR, a Python wrapper for IgBLAST v1.9, using IMGT germline references to assign V/J genes and CDR3. Reads were filtered out if the reads had weak V/J assignments (E-value above 1e-6), no CDR3, stop codons, out-of-frame junctions, or ambiguous translated residues. V3J clonotypes were defined as sequences sharing an identical inferred V gene, J gene, and CDR3 amino acid sequence. To compute the percentage overlap between repertoires, the number of shared unique clonotypes was divided by the size of the smaller repertoire. Repertoire richness was assessed with RTK rarefaction, the Chao1 estimator, and Recon v2.1 estimates of unobserved clonotypes. OLGA was used to compute generation probabilities for all TCRbeta clonotypes that the gDNA method yielded from a few donors. This immuneACCESS table, as held by TCRdb, lists in-frame sequences with V and J called but not all clones. Of the missing ones, under half trace to an unresolved V gene in checked studies; the others have no known cause. V, J and clone size are taken as reported in that table, and D and trimming were inferred from the DNA itself. This sample gives over a million clones in total; approximately 76% of them show up just once. The leading ten clones occupy 1.4% of the sample.

Remarks on this clone: It lacks a known antigen. The input lacks base qualities; no much larger clone sits a single base away.

The germline V gene supplies CDR1 SGHRS and CDR2 YFSETQ. At the junction V is shortened by 0 bases and J by 8 bases; bases outside the gene matches: 7. The CDR3 runs 15 residues from the cysteine to the phenylalanine. Of all the DNA, just the CDR3 is kept, 45 bases in frame from base 1. Healthy HIV-negative adults with no recently reported acute infections or vaccinations were included as donors. All donors were Caucasian adults living in Nashville, Tennessee, USA. CD4+ T cells were enriched by magnetic negative selection; naive cells were then positively selected on CD45RA, and the negative fraction formed the memory subset. Blood was collected by leukapheresis, and PBMCs were isolated by Ficoll-Histopaque density gradient centrifugation and then cryopreserved in liquid nitrogen vapor phase. Purity and quantity of every magnetically sorted T cell population were checked by analytical flow cytometry. Each sorted fraction had its genomic DNA isolated and then quantified by UV absorbance on a Nanodrop 2000c.

Here the chain combines TRBV5-1 and TRBJ1-4; TRBD1 lines up with 7 middle nucleotides. The source material was memory CD4+ T cells sorted from blood. This specimen's cell subset or site label, per the study, means: CD45RA-negative fraction. This TCR was recovered from a young man in good health. The DNA reads as follows: TGCGCCAGCAGCTTGGGACAGGGAGTGTTCGAAAAACTGTTTTTT. Translated, this is CASSLGQGVFEKLFF.